These 4 T cell receptor beta chains share one sample of origin, sequenced in a study of neurological immune-mediated disorders. TCRdb analysed the 5' RACE reads with MiXCR anew, one entry per CDR3 protein. The table has tens of thousands of distinct CDR3 sequences, roughly 18% seen once; the top ten hold 15%. The sequencing sample was made of PBMCs. These receptors were obtained from a woman aged 35 to 49 in good health.

This clonotype was seen many times. V usage is TRBV5-1 and J usage is TRBJ1-1, with 7 bases aligning to TRBD1. Per germline, CDR1 SGHRS and CDR2 YFSETQ. The CDR3 loop spans 16 amino acids. V lost 2 bases, J lost 0 bases, and 7 bases stayed unmatched. In DNA, the CDR3 is TGCGCCAGCAGCTTACGGGACAGTAACATGAACACTGAAGCTTTCTTT. It specifies CASSLRDSNMNTEAFF.

This clonotype appeared many times. The chain employs TRBV10-3 and TRBJ2-1; D perhaps matches TRBD2 (6 bases). Germline V lookup: CDR1 ENHRY, CDR2 SYGVKD. Trimming shortened V by 4 bases and J by 4 bases, and 11 bases separated the two germline ends. The CDR3 extends over 14 amino acids. In DNA form, the CDR3 reads TGTGCCATCAGTGGTGGGACTCCGTACAATGAGCAGTTCTTC. As protein: CAISGGTPYNEQFF.

Many counts were recorded for this clonotype. V is TRBV20-1 and J is TRBJ1-1; weak D call: TRBD1 (5 bases). This CDR3 comprises 14 residues. Trimming stripped 4 bases from V and 1 base from J, with 13 bases between. Germline V gene data show CDR1 as DFQATT and CDR2 as SNEGSKA (reference sequence). CDR3: CSANTLGTNTEAFF. CDR3 in DNA: TGCAGTGCTAACACCCTTGGGACGAACACTGAAGCTTTCTTT.

This clonotype was seen ten or more times. The chain's CDR3 is CASSLSGGENQPQHF. The CDR3 DNA reads as TGTGCCAGCAGTTTATCGGGAGGGGAGAATCAGCCCCAGCATTTT. This chain connects TRBV28 to TRBJ1-5; D perhaps matches TRBD1 (5 bases). Trimming cost V 1 base and J 4 bases, with 11 bases left between them. CDR1 is MDHEN, CDR2 SYDVKM, per germline. The CDR3 totals 15 residues.